This T cell receptor (beta chain) was observed in a study of CD8 T cells in Susac syndrome (dated by TCRdb to the late 2010s). Context from the whole study: Whether CD8+ T cell activation and differentiation in Susac syndrome was antigen driven was tested using repertoire sequencing. Here is what the overall study found, with its caveats: The number of individuals in the TCR sequencing and HLA analysis was acknowledged as relatively small.

RNA was extracted with the RNeasy kit and roughly 0.5 to 1 ug was reverse transcribed using random hexamers. The immunoSEQ multiplex PCR assay, which covers 54 Vbeta and 13 Jbeta segments, was used to amplify TCR beta CDR3 regions. Bias from PCR amplification was corrected by using a synthetic template baseline for primer optimization and for computational correction. The paper's data handling went like this. Reads were annotated to V, D and J genes per IMGT and analyzed with immunoSEQ Analyzer, keeping only productive sequences. To calculate clonality, Shannon entropy was normalized by log2 of the number of productive unique sequences and then subtracted from one. For each patient and control, public and private clones were evaluated among the 100 most prevalent clones. Clones were defined as Susac-specific if absent from the healthy and MS cohorts, from 900 to 1,300 published viral clones and from other ImmuneACCESS disease sequences. TCRdb trimmed public reads at Q25 via fastp, called clones via MiXCR and kept in-frame beta chains. A single entry per CDR3 protein holds the most common genes and DNA from its merged rows. The V and J calls and clone size are TCRdb's, not the authors'. This sample lists around 160,000 distinct CDR3 sequences; around 95% were detected once. Clones ranked in the top ten supply over 0.12% of the sample.

Inclusive of the bounding cysteine and phenylalanine, the CDR3 is 16 residues long. The CDR3 DNA has 48 bases and is translated from base 1. A distance of 7 bases separates the germline ends of V and J, which lose 0 bases and 1 base respectively. The germline V gene (reference sequence) specifies LNHNV as CDR1 and YYDKDF as CDR2. Peripheral blood CD8+ and CD4+ T cells from healthy donors, Susac syndrome patients and multiple sclerosis patients were profiled using high-throughput TCR beta sequencing. The healthy donors served as controls matched for age and sex. CD8+ TEMRA cells were enriched by FACS, while bulk CD8+ and CD4+ T cells were purified by magnetic negative isolation. Blood was drawn into EDTA tubes, processed within 24 hours, and PBMCs were isolated by density gradient centrifugation. PBMCs intended for TCR sequencing were cryopreserved in liquid nitrogen and thawed later in a water bath at 37 degrees C. Purity of sorted or isolated CD4+, CD8+ and CD8+ TEMRA cells was at least 90%.

Of note for this clonotype: Its recognized antigen is unknown. No base quality information exists; no much larger clone differs at one position.

Sequenced material: CD4+ T cells from PBMCs. In this chain, TRBV15 is recombined with TRBJ2-6; TRBD2 is a possible D gene, resting on 5 matching bases. This receptor was obtained from a human donor in good health. The DNA reads TGTGCCACCAGCAGAGATCGGAGGTCTGGGGCCAACGTCCTGACTTTC. The encoded protein is CATSRDRRSGANVLTF.